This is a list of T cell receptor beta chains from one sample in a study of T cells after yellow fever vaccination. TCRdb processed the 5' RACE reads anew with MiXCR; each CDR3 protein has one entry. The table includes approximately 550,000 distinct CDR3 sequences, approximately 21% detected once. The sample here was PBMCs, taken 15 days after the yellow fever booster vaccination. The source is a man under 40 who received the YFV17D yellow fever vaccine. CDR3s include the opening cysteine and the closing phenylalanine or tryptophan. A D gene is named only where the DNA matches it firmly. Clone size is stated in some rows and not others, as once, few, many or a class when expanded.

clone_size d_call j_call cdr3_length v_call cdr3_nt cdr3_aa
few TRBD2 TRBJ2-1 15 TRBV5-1 TGCGCCAGCAGCTTAGTACCTAGCGGGAGGAATGAGCAGTTCTTC CASSLVPSGRNEQFF
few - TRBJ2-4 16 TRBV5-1 TGCGCCAGCAGCTTACCAACAATGGCCAGCAAAAACATTCAGTACTTC CASSLPTMASKNIQYF
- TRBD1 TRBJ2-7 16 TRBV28 TGTGCCAGCAGTACCGGACAGGGGGCGCGGGTAGACGAGCAGTACTTC CASSTGQGARVDEQYF
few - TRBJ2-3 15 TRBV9 TGTGCCAGCTCCTCGTGGACGACTAGCACAGATACGCAGTATTTT CASSSWTTSTDTQYF
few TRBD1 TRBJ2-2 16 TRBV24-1 TGTGCCACCAGTGACGGGGGACAGGGTACTACCGGGGAGCTGTTTTTT CATSDGGQGTTGELFF
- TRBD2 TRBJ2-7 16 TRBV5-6 TGTGCCAGCAGCTGGGGGGGGACTAGCGTCTCCTACGAGCAGTACTTC CASSWGGTSVSYEQYF
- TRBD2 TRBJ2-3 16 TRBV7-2 TGTGCCAGCAGCTCCTTACGACTAGCGGGAGCAGATACGCAGTATTTT CASSSLRLAGADTQYF
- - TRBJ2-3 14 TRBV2 TGTGCCAGCACACGCGAGGGAAACACAGATACGCAGTATTTT CASTREGNTDTQYF
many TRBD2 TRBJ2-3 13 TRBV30 TGTGCCCGTAGCGGGGTTAGCACAGATACGCAGTATTTT CARSGVSTDTQYF
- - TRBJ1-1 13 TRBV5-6 TGTGCCAGCAGCGCGACCGCGAACACTGAAGCTTTCTTT CASSATANTEAFF
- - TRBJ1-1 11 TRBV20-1 TGCAGTGCTACCAAACGGAATGAAGCTTTCTTT CSATKRNEAFF
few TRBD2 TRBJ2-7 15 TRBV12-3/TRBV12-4 TGTGCCAGCAGTTTTATATGGGAACTAGCGGGAGAGCAGTACTTC CASSFIWELAGEQYF
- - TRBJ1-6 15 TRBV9 TGTGCCAGCAGCCCGGGGGGGGGATATAATTCACCCCTCCACTTT CASSPGGGYNSPLHF
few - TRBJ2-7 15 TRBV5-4 TGTGCCAGCAGCTTGCGCACCTTAAGCTCCTACGAGCAGTACTTC CASSLRTLSSYEQYF
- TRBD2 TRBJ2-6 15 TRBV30 TGTGCCTGGACTAGCGGGAGTTCTGGGGCCAACGTCCTGACTTTC CAWTSGSSGANVLTF
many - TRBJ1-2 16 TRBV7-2 TGTGCCAGCAGCCCCAGAGGTCCCCCCCGTGACTATGGCTACACCTTC CASSPRGPPRDYGYTF
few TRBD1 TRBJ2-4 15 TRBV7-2 TGTGCCAGCAGCTTAGGTGCGGGACAGGGAAACATTCAGTACTTC CASSLGAGQGNIQYF
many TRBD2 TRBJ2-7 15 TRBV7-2 TGTGCCAGCAGCTTAGGGGCGGGAGAGACTTACGAGCAGTACTTC CASSLGAGETYEQYF
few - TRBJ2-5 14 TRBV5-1 TGCGCCAGCAGCGGGGACTTTGGGCGGAAGACCCAGTACTTC CASSGDFGRKTQYF
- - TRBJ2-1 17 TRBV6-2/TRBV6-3 TGTGCCAGCAGCCTGAGAACCGGGGGAATCCTTCGGAATGAGCAGTTCTTC CASSLRTGGILRNEQFF
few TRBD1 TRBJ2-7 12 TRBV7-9 TGTGCCAGCAGCTACCGACCCGGGACAGGCGACTTC CASSYRPGTGDF
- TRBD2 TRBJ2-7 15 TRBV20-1 TGCAGTGCTAGACCTCGGACTAGCGGGGGCCACGAGCAGTACTTC CSARPRTSGGHEQYF
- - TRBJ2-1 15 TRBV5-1 TGCGCCAGCAGCAGGGACTGGGGTATGGACAATGAGCAGTTCTTC CASSRDWGMDNEQFF
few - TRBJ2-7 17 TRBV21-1 TGTGCCAGCAGTGTACCGGGACTAGCGGCAAACTCCTACGAGCAGTACTTC CASSVPGLAANSYEQYF
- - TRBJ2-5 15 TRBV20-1 TGCAGTGCTAGCCCCGGGTCTGCGTACCAAGAGACCCAGTACTTC CSASPGSAYQETQYF
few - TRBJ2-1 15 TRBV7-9 TGTGCCAGCAGCTTAGCCGGAGAAAGAAACAATGAGCAGTTCTTC CASSLAGERNNEQFF
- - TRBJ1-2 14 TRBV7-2 TGTGCCAGCAGCTTAGACACAGGGAACTATGGCTACACCTTC CASSLDTGNYGYTF
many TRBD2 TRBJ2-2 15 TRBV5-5 TGTGCCAGCAGCTTGGAGGGACTAGTGTCCGGGGAGCTGTTTTTT CASSLEGLVSGELFF
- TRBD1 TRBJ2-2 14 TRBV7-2 TGTGCCAGCAGCTTTGACAGGGACACCGGGGAGCTGTTTTTT CASSFDRDTGELFF
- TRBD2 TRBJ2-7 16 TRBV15 TGTGCCACTGGGCCGGGGCTAGCGGGAGGGCCTTACGAGCAGTACTTC CATGPGLAGGPYEQYF
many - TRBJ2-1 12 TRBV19 TGTGCCAGTAGTTTGGTCCGGGATGAGCAGTTCTTC CASSLVRDEQFF
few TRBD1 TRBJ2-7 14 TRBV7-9 TGTGCCAGCAGCTTAACAGGGGGCTCGGCCGAGCAGTACTTC CASSLTGGSAEQYF
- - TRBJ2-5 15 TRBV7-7 TGTGCCAGCAGCCCAATGGGATCCACCCAAGAGACCCAGTACTTC CASSPMGSTQETQYF
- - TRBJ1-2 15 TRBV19 TGTGCCAGTAGTACCCTGGGCCCCGGGGACTATGGCTACACCTTC CASSTLGPGDYGYTF
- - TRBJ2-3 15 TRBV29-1 TGCAGCGTTGAACCCCCAGCGTCTAGCACAGATACGCAGTATTTT CSVEPPASSTDTQYF
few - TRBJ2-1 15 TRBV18 TGTGCCAGCTCACCAGGGTACGGCTCCTACAATGAGCAGTTCTTC CASSPGYGSYNEQFF
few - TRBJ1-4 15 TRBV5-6 TGTGCCAGCAGCTTGCGAACGACGACTAATGAAAAACTGTTTTTT CASSLRTTTNEKLFF
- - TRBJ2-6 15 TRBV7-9 TGTGCCAGCAGCTTAGTATCGGGTGGGGCCAACGTCCTGACTTTC CASSLVSGGANVLTF
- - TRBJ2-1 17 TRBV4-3 TGCGCCAGCAGCCAAGAATACACACAGACTGCCTACAATGAGCAGTTCTTC CASSQEYTQTAYNEQFF
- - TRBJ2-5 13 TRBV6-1 TGTGCCAGCAGTGTTAATCCGCAAGAGACCCAGTACTTC CASSVNPQETQYF
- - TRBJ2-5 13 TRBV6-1 TGTGCCAGCAGGTCGCAAAACCGGGGGACCCAGTACTTC CASRSQNRGTQYF
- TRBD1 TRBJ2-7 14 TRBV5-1 TGCGCCAGCAAACCGGGACAGGCCATTCCCTGGCAGTACTTC CASKPGQAIPWQYF
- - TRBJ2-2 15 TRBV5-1 TGCGCCAGCAGCTTGGGACTATCCCACACCGGGGAGCTGTTTTTT CASSLGLSHTGELFF
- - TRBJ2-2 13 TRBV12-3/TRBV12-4 TGTGCCAGCAGTTTAGGCGGGACCGCGGAGCTGTTTTTT CASSLGGTAELFF
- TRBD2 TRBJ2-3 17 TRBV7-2 TGTGCCAGCAGCTTAGGTCCTAGCGGGTTTAGCACAGATACGCAGTATTTT CASSLGPSGFSTDTQYF
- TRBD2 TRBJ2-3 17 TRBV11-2 TGTGCCAGCAGCTTAGTGTTTAGCGGGAGTATTGCAGATACGCAGTATTTT CASSLVFSGSIADTQYF
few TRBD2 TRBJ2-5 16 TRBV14 TGTGCCAGCAGCCAAGGGCTAGCGGGAGGGACGGAGACCCAGTACTTC CASSQGLAGGTETQYF
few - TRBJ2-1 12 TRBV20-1 TGCAGTGCTAGAGCTGGGATTAATGAGCAGTTCTTC CSARAGINEQFF
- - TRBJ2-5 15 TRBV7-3 TGTGCCAGCAGCTTAAGGGGGTTAGGTCAAGAGACCCAGTACTTC CASSLRGLGQETQYF
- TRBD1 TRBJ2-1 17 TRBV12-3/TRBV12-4 TGTGCCAGCAGGACCGGCGGACAGGGGATTCTACACAATGAGCAGTTCTTC CASRTGGQGILHNEQFF
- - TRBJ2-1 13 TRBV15 TGTGCCACCAGCAGAGATCAGCTCAATGAGCAGTTCTTC CATSRDQLNEQFF
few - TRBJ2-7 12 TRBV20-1 TGCAGTGCTAGAGAACTAAACTACGAGCAGTACTTC CSARELNYEQYF
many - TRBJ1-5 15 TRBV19 TGTGCCAGTAGTTCGACAGGACTAAGCAATCAGCCCCAGCATTTT CASSSTGLSNQPQHF
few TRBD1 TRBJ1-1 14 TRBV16 TGTGCCAGCACCGCAGGGGGTGCGAACACTGAAGCTTTCTTT CASTAGGANTEAFF